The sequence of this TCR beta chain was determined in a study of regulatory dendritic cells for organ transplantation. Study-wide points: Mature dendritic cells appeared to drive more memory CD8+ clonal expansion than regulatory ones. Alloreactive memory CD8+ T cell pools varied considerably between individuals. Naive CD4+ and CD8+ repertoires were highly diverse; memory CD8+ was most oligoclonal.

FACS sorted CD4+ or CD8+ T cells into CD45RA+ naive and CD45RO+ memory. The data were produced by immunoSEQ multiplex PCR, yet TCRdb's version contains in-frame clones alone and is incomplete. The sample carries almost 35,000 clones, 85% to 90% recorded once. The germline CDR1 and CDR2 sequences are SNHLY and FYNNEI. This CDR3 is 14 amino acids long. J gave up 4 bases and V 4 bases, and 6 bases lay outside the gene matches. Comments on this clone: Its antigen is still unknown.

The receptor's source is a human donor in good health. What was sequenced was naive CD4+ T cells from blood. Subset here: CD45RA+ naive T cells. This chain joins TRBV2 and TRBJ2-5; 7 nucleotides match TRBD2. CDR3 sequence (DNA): TGTGCCAGCAGTGCATGGAGGGAGGGAGAGACCCAGTACTTC. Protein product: CASSAWREGETQYF.